The 5 T cell receptor beta chains below were found in one sample sequenced in a study of identical twins. Each CDR3 protein gets one entry after TCRdb re-called the 5' RACE reads with MiXCR. The table includes 1.5 million or so distinct CDR3 sequences, around 29% detected once. Sequenced material: cord blood. Every receptor here comes from a newborn girl in good health.

The chain links TRBV28 to TRBJ2-4, with 7 bases lining up with TRBD1. Matching the DNA end better, TRBJ2-5 makes the J call doubtful. Per germline, CDR1 MDHEN and CDR2 SYDVKM. The length of the CDR3 is 13 residues. The chain's CDR3 is CASSLDRVKTQYF. Here the CDR3 DNA reads TGTGCCAGCAGTCTTGACAGGGTGAAGACCCAGTACTTC.

V is TRBV29-1 and J is TRBJ1-2, with 8 bases fitting TRBD1. This CDR3 is built from 13 residues. Germline V gene sequence: CDR1 SQVTM, CDR2 ANQGSEA. J gave up 3 bases and V 3 bases, and 3 bases lay outside the gene matches. This CDR3 is CSVDLTGDYGYTF. DNA of the CDR3: TGCAGCGTTGATCTGACAGGGGACTATGGCTACACCTTC.

This clonotype has a count of ten or more. The genes are TRBV10-3 and TRBJ1-4; D perhaps matches TRBD1 (5 bases). Per the germline V gene, CDR1 is ENHRY and CDR2 is SYGVKD. V shed 6 bases and J shed 4 bases, with 9 bases lying between them. This CDR3 contains 13 residues. CDR3 sequence: CAIRDTYNEKLFF. In DNA form, the CDR3 reads TGTGCCATCAGGGACACCTATAATGAAAAACTGTTTTTT.

The chain recombines TRBV12-5 with TRBJ2-1; D gene uncertain. The CDR3 consists of 14 residues. Trimming cost V 1 base and J 7 bases, with 11 bases left between them. Germline loops: CDR1 LGHNT, CDR2 FRNRAP. The CDR3 coding sequence is TGTGCTAGTGGTTTGGGACAAATCGGGAATGAGCAGTTCTTC. Protein sequence: CASGLGQIGNEQFF. Full variable domain (outside the CDR3, taken from reference TRBV12-5 and TRBJ2-1): DARVTQTPRHKVTEMGQEVTMRCQPILGHNTVFWYRQTMMQGLELLAYFRNRAPLDDSGMPKDRFSAEMPDATLATLKIQPSEPRDSAVYFCASGLGQIGNEQFFGPGTRLTVL.

This clonotype appeared a few times. The CDR3 coding sequence is TGTGCCAGCAGCTTAGCGAGAGACACCCTGAGCTCCTATAATTCACCCCTCCACTTT. Protein product: CASSLARDTLSSYNSPLHF. The V call is TRBV7-2, the J call TRBJ1-6; D not certain. Germline values: CDR1 SGHTA, CDR2 FQGNSA. V was clipped by 0 bases and J by 0 bases, with 15 bases between them. The CDR3 length is 19 residues.